This T cell receptor (beta chain) was found in a study of human T cells and chemical hapten exposure. Study results and limitations: Controls had significantly fewer large CDR3 similarity clusters than were formed by expanded TCRs.

One entry per CDR3 protein results from TCRdb running MiXCR on the RACE reads. The sample shows fewer than 300,000 distinct CDR3 sequences, about 9% of them seen only once. Stated time point: pre-sensitization, week 0. As for treatment: therapeutic diphenylcyclopropenone sensitization with weekly scalp DPC. A few counts support this clonotype. Its antigen is still unknown. There are 14 residues in the CDR3. Trimming removed 2 bases from V and 8 bases from J, with 13 bases in between. Per the germline V gene, CDR1 is SGHTA and CDR2 is FQGNSA. The source of this sequence is a woman in her thirties or forties with alopecia areata. Some clones in this sample may be carry-over from other donors' samples. The chain carries TRBV7-2 and TRBJ2-1; no firm D call. The starting material was whole blood, obtained in connection with sensitization to the hapten diphenylcyclopropenone (DPC). Written as DNA, the CDR3 is TGTGCCAGCAGCTTAAGCCGTCCGGCGGATGAGCAGTTCTTC. Residues: CASSLSRPADEQFF. The whole variable domain, filled in from reference TRBV7-2 and TRBJ2-1, reads GAGVSQSPSNKVTEKGKDVELRCDPISGHTALYWYRQSLGQGLEFLIYFQGNSAPDKSGLPSDRFSAERTGGSVSTLTIQRTQQEDSAVYLCASSLSRPADEQFFGPGTRLTVL.